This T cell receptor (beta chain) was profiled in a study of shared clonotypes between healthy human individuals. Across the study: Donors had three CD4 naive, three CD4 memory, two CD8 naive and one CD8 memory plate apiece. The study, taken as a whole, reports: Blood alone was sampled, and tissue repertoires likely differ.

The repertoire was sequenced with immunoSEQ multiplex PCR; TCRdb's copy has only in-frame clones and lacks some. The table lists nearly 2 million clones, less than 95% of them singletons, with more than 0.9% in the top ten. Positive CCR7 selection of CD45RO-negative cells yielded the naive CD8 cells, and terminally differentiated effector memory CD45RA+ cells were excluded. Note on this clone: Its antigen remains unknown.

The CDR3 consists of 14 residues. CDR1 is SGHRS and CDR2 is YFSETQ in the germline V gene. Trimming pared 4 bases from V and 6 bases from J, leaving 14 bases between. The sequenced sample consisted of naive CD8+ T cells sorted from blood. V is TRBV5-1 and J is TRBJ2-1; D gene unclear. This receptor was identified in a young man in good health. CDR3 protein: CASSPQWQPNEQFF. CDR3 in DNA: TGCGCCAGCAGCCCCCAATGGCAACCCAATGAGCAGTTCTTC.